Given below is one T cell receptor beta chain in context. Antigen unknown. This record belongs to a study of T cells after yellow fever vaccination. Points from the study as a whole: Post-booster repertoires contained most primary-vaccination clones again (roughly 95% CD4, 88% CD8).

Trimming stripped 6 bases from V and 3 bases from J, with 12 bases between. The CDR3 is 14 residues long. TCR cDNA was made by 5'RACE template switching, adding a universal primer site and UMIs. MiXCR, run by TCRdb on the 5' RACE reads, gives a single entry per CDR3 protein. Of 280,000 or so distinct CDR3 sequences in the sample, approximately 10% were seen once. V usage is TRBV12-3 or TRBV12-4 and J usage is TRBJ2-1; D ambiguous. This specimen consisted of CD4+ T cells sorted from PBMCs, obtained 5 days after the yellow fever booster vaccination. This sequence was found in a man aged 18 to 29 who received the YFV17D yellow fever vaccine. CDR3 DNA sequence: TGTGCCAGCAGCCCCGTCCTGGGCTACAATGAGCAGTTCTTC. It is translated as CASSPVLGYNEQFF.